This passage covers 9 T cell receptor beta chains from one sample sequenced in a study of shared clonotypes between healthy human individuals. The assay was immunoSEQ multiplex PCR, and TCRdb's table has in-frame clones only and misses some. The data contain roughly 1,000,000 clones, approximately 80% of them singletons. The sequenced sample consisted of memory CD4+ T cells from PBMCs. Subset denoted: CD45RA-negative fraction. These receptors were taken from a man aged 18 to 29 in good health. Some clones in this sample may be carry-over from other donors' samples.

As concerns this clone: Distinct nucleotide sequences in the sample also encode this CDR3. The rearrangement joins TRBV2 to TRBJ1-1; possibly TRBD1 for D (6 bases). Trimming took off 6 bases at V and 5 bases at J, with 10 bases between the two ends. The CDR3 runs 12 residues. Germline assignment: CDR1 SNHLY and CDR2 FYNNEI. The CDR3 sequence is CASRQGNTEAFF. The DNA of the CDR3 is TGTGCCAGCAGGCAGGGGAATACTGAAGCTTTCTTT.

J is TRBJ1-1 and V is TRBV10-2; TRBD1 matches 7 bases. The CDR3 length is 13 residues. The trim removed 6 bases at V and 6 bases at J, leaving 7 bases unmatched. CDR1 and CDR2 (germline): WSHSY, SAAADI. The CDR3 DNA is TGCGCCAGCAGCCAGGGGGGGTACGCTGAAGCTTTCTTT. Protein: CASSQGGYAEAFF.

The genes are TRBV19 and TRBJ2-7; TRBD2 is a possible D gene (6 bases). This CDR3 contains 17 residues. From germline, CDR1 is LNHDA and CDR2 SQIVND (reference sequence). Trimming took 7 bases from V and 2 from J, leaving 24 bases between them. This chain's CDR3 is CASTPGMRREGTYEQYF. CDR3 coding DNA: TGTGCCAGTACTCCCGGGATGAGGCGGGAAGGGACCTACGAGCAGTACTTC.

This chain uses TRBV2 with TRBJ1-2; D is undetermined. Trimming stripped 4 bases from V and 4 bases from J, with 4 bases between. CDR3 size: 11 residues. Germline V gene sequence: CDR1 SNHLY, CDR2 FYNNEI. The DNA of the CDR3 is TGTGCCAGCAGTGGGGGCTATGGCTACACCTTC. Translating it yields CASSGGYGYTF. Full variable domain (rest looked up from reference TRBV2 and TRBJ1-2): EPEVTQTPSHQVTQMGQEVILRCVPISNHLYFYWYRQILGQKVEFLVSFYNNEISEKSEIFDDQFSVERPDGSNFTLKIRSTKLEDSAMYFCASSGGYGYTFGSGTRLTVV.

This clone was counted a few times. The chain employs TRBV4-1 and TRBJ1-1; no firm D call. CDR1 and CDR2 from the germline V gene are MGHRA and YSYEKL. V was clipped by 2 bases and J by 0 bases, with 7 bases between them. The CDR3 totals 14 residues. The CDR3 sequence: CASSQPVLNTEAFF. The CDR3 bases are TGCGCCAGCAGCCAACCCGTCCTGAACACTGAAGCTTTCTTT.

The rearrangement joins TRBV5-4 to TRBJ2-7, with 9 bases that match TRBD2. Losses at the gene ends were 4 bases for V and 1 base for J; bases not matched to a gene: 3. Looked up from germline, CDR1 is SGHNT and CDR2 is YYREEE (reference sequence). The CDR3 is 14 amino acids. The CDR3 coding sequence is TGTGCCAGCAGCATTACTAGCGGGTCCTACGAGCAGTACTTC. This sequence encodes CASSITSGSYEQYF.

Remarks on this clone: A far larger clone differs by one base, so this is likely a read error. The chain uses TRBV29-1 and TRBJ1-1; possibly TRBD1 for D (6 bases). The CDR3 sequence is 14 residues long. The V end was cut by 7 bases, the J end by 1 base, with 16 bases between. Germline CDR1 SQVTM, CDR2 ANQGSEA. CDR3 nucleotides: TGCAGCGCTGGTGGGGGGCGAGGGAACACTGAAGCTTTCTTT. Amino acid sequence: CSAGGGRGNTEAFF.

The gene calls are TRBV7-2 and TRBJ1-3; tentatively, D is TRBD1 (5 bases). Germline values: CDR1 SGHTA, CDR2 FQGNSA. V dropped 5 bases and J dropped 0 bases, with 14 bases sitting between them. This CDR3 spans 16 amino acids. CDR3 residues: CASSPGGGNSGNTIYF. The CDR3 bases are TGTGCCAGCAGCCCCGGGGGGGGAAACTCTGGAAACACCATATATTTT.

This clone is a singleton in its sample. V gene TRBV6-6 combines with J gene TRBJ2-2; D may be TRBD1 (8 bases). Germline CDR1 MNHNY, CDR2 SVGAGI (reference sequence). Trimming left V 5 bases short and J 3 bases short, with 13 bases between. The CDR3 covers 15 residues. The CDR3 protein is CASSRTGRDTGELFF. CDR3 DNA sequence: TGTGCCAGCAGTAGGACAGGGAGGGACACCGGGGAGCTGTTTTTT.